This paragraph reports one T cell receptor beta chain. Its specific antigen is unknown. No per-base quality is available; no much larger clone lies one base away. Library creation used PCR. The reads were generated on an Illumina HiSeq 2500. TCR library preparation used molecular barcoding, with unique molecular identifiers applied to normalize quantification of the TCRbeta repertoire. TCRdb reworked the public reads: Q25 trimming with fastp, MiXCR clone assembly, productive beta chains retained. Every distinct CDR3 protein forms one entry, paired with its most common genes and DNA. The sample yields about 340,000 distinct CDR3 sequences; roughly 14% were counted once. Around 4.5% of the sample comes from the top ten. Trimming removed 6 bases from V and 7 bases from J, leaving 18 bases between the germline ends. For CDR1 and CDR2, the germline V gene lists SGHVS and FNYEAQ. The CDR3 contains 14 residues, cysteine and phenylalanine counted. Left in the record is the CDR3 DNA by itself, 42 bases read in frame from the first base.

The data were obtained in a study of T-cell reconstitution after alpha-beta-depleted transplantation in children (dated by TCRdb to about 2016). About the full investigation: Using TCR repertoire profiling, the study quantitatively followed how T-cell immune reconstitution unfolded in children after TCRalphabeta/CD19-depleted allogeneic hematopoietic cell transplantation.

The clonotype comes from a human donor who donated a stem cell graft to a child with Fanconi anemia. The sequenced sample was PBMCs, obtained from the stem cell graft. The chain couples TRBV7-6 to TRBJ1-1, and perhaps TRBD1 as D gene, on 6 matching bases. DNA sequence: TGTGCCAGCAGTTCCGGCGGGGGCCCCAATGAAGCTTTCTTT. Its translation is CASSSGGGPNEAFF.